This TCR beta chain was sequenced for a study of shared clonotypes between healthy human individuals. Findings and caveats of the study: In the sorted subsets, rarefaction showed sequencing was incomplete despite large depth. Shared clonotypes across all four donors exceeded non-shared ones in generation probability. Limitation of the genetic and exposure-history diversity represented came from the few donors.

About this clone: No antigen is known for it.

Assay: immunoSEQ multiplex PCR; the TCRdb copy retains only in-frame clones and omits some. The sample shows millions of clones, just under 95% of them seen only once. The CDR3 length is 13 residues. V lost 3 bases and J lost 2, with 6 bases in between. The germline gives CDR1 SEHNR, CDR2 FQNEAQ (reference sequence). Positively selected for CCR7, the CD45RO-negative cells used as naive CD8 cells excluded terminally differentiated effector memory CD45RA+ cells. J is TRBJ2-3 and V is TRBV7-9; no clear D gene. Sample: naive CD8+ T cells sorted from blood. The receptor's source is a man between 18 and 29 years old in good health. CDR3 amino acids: CASSFANTDTQYF. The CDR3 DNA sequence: TGTGCCAGCAGCTTTGCTAACACAGATACGCAGTATTTT.